This T cell receptor (beta chain) derives from a study of T cell changes during pregnancy in multiple sclerosis. The CDR3 loop spans 15 amino acids. Germline V CDR1 and CDR2: MDHEN, SYDVKM. The V and J ends lost 6 bases and 6 bases, in that order; junction bases with no gene match: 12. Libraries were prepared by immunoSEQ multiplex PCR; TCRdb keeps only in-frame clonotypes and omits some of them. Of just under 65,000 clones in the sample, 91% were seen once. The source was peripheral blood, collected in the third trimester of pregnancy. This receptor was obtained from a female donor in good health, enrolled as a control in a pregnancy study. J is TRBJ2-3 and V is TRBV28, with 7 bases aligning to TRBD2. CDR3 bases: TGTGCCAGCAGCCCCCGGACTAGACTCCGGGATACGCAGTATTTT. Amino acids: CASSPRTRLRDTQYF.